This is a list of T cell receptor beta chains from one sample in a study of blood T cell repertoires in COVID-19. Produced via immunoSEQ multiplex PCR; TCRdb's table is partial and in-frame only. The sample gives fewer than 200,000 clones, 84% of which show up once; under 3.5% is in the top ten. The sequenced sample consisted of peripheral blood. The receptors were gathered from a woman aged 80 or over with COVID-19, enrolled during active disease. Each CDR3 is given with its conserved first and last residue. A D gene is named only where the DNA matches it firmly. The size entry is marked missing in some rows and otherwise reads once, few, many or a size class.

D gene: TRBD1; J gene: TRBJ1-1; clone size: .; V gene: TRBV15; CDR3 protein: CATSRDSTTGRNTEAFF; CDR3 DNA: TGTGCCACCAGCAGAGATAGCACGACAGGGAGGAACACTGAAGCTTTCTTT
D gene: TRBD1; J gene: TRBJ2-7; clone size: .; V gene: TRBV5-5; CDR3 protein: CASSFGSGTGGGQYF; CDR3 DNA: TGTGCCAGCAGCTTTGGGTCCGGGACAGGGGGAGGGCAGTACTTC
D gene: TRBD2; J gene: TRBJ2-5; clone size: .; V gene: TRBV30; CDR3 protein: CAWSLASGGFWGETQYF; CDR3 DNA: TGTGCCTGGAGTCTCGCTAGCGGGGGATTTTGGGGAGAGACCCAGTACTTC
D gene: .; J gene: TRBJ2-3; clone size: .; V gene: TRBV12-3/TRBV12-4; CDR3 protein: CASSSRQQTQYF; CDR3 DNA: TGTGCCAGCAGTTCCCGACAGCAGACGCAGTATTTT
D gene: .; J gene: TRBJ2-2; clone size: .; V gene: TRBV3-1/TRBV3-2; CDR3 protein: CASSQGLNTGELFF; CDR3 DNA: TGTGCCAGCAGCCAAGGACTGAACACCGGGGAGCTGTTTTTT
D gene: .; J gene: TRBJ1-6; clone size: .; V gene: TRBV3-1/TRBV3-2; CDR3 protein: CASSLRGGRYSPLHF; CDR3 DNA: TGTGCCAGCAGCCTAAGAGGGGGACGCTATTCACCCCTCCACTTT
D gene: TRBD1; J gene: TRBJ1-2; clone size: .; V gene: TRBV5-1; CDR3 protein: CASSFQGVQGGYTF; CDR3 DNA: TGCGCCAGCAGCTTTCAGGGGGTCCAGGGTGGCTACACCTTC
D gene: .; J gene: TRBJ1-1; clone size: .; V gene: TRBV7-2; CDR3 protein: CASSLAPSRAPEAFF; CDR3 DNA: TGTGCCAGCAGCTTAGCCCCAAGCAGGGCCCCTGAAGCTTTCTTT
D gene: .; J gene: TRBJ2-2; clone size: .; V gene: TRBV27; CDR3 protein: CASSLDSPNTGELFF; CDR3 DNA: TGTGCCAGCAGTTTAGACAGCCCGAACACCGGGGAGCTGTTTTTT
D gene: .; J gene: TRBJ2-5; clone size: .; V gene: TRBV5-4; CDR3 protein: CASSLGVGEETQYF; CDR3 DNA: TGTGCCAGCAGCTTGGGGGTGGGAGAAGAGACCCAGTACTTC
D gene: .; J gene: TRBJ1-1; clone size: once; V gene: TRBV27; CDR3 protein: CASSLQGGSEAFF; CDR3 DNA: TGTGCCAGCAGTTTGCAGGGTGGGTCTGAAGCTTTCTTT
D gene: TRBD2; J gene: TRBJ2-1; clone size: .; V gene: TRBV9; CDR3 protein: CASSPGVAGYNEQFF; CDR3 DNA: TGTGCCAGCAGCCCCGGAGTAGCGGGTTACAATGAGCAGTTCTTC
D gene: .; J gene: TRBJ1-5; clone size: .; V gene: TRBV6-4; CDR3 protein: CASSEQSNQPQHF; CDR3 DNA: TGTGCCAGCAGTGAACAAAGCAATCAGCCCCAGCATTTT
D gene: TRBD2; J gene: TRBJ2-1; clone size: .; V gene: TRBV7-3; CDR3 protein: CASSLNYGGSNEQFF; CDR3 DNA: TGTGCCAGCAGCTTAAATTATGGCGGGAGTAATGAGCAGTTCTTC
D gene: TRBD2; J gene: TRBJ2-1; clone size: .; V gene: TRBV9; CDR3 protein: CASSPGTSGYNEQFF; CDR3 DNA: TGTGCCAGCAGCCCAGGGACTAGCGGGTACAATGAGCAGTTCTTC
D gene: .; J gene: TRBJ2-1; clone size: .; V gene: TRBV7-2; CDR3 protein: CASSLGGRYEQFF; CDR3 DNA: TGTGCCAGCAGCTTGGGAGGCAGGTATGAGCAGTTCTTC
D gene: TRBD1; J gene: TRBJ2-7; clone size: .; V gene: TRBV6-6; CDR3 protein: CASSGQGAGEQYF; CDR3 DNA: TGTGCCAGCAGTGGTCAGGGGGCTGGAGAGCAGTACTTC
D gene: .; J gene: TRBJ1-5; clone size: .; V gene: TRBV25-1; CDR3 protein: CASSEAQGNQPQHF; CDR3 DNA: TGTGCCAGCAGTGAAGCTCAGGGTAATCAGCCCCAGCATTTT
D gene: TRBD2; J gene: TRBJ2-7; clone size: once; V gene: TRBV23-1; CDR3 protein: CASSTRAGRVYEQYF; CDR3 DNA: TGCGCCAGCAGTACCCGGGCAGGGAGGGTCTACGAGCAGTACTTC
D gene: .; J gene: TRBJ1-3; clone size: .; V gene: TRBV9; CDR3 protein: CASSSDRSGNTIYF; CDR3 DNA: TGTGCCAGCAGCTCGGACAGATCTGGAAACACCATATATTTT
D gene: .; J gene: TRBJ1-1; clone size: .; V gene: TRBV6-5; CDR3 protein: CASSYEGDTEAFF; CDR3 DNA: TGTGCCAGCAGTTACGAAGGGGACACTGAAGCTTTCTTT
D gene: .; J gene: TRBJ2-3; clone size: once; V gene: TRBV5-1; CDR3 protein: CASSLNPGADTQYF; CDR3 DNA: TGCGCCAGCAGCTTGAATCCGGGGGCAGATACGCAGTATTTT
D gene: .; J gene: TRBJ2-2; clone size: .; V gene: TRBV5-1; CDR3 protein: CASSSQGSGTGELFF; CDR3 DNA: TGCGCCAGCAGCTCACAGGGATCGGGCACCGGGGAGCTGTTTTTT
D gene: TRBD1; J gene: TRBJ1-2; clone size: once; V gene: TRBV27; CDR3 protein: CASSPGTALLNNYGYTF; CDR3 DNA: TGTGCCAGCAGTCCGGGGACAGCGCTCCTCAATAACTATGGCTACACCTTC
D gene: TRBD2; J gene: TRBJ2-2; clone size: .; V gene: TRBV27; CDR3 protein: CASSLGLAVGELFF; CDR3 DNA: TGTGCCAGCAGTTTGGGACTAGCGGTCGGGGAGCTGTTTTTT
D gene: TRBD1; J gene: TRBJ2-2; clone size: .; V gene: TRBV28; CDR3 protein: CASSSGTGTGELFF; CDR3 DNA: TGTGCCAGCAGTTCCGGGACAGGCACCGGGGAGCTGTTTTTT
D gene: .; J gene: TRBJ1-6; clone size: .; V gene: TRBV27; CDR3 protein: CASSLSRGGRTPLHF; CDR3 DNA: TGTGCCAGCAGTTTATCCCGCGGGGGTAGGACACCCCTCCACTTT
D gene: .; J gene: TRBJ2-7; clone size: .; V gene: TRBV21-1; CDR3 protein: CASSKKARLYEQYF; CDR3 DNA: TGTGCCAGCAGCAAAAAAGCCAGGCTCTACGAGCAGTACTTC
D gene: .; J gene: TRBJ2-3; clone size: .; V gene: TRBV6-5; CDR3 protein: CASSYSAATDTQYF; CDR3 DNA: TGTGCCAGCAGTTACTCAGCGGCGACAGATACGCAGTATTTT
D gene: .; J gene: TRBJ2-2; clone size: .; V gene: TRBV7-8; CDR3 protein: CASSLSGLPGELFF; CDR3 DNA: TGTGCCAGCAGCTTATCCGGTCTCCCCGGGGAGCTGTTTTTT
D gene: TRBD1; J gene: TRBJ1-2; clone size: .; V gene: TRBV7-9; CDR3 protein: CASSLDRTGNYGYTF; CDR3 DNA: TGTGCCAGCAGCTTAGACCGGACAGGGAACTATGGCTACACCTTC
D gene: .; J gene: TRBJ1-3; clone size: .; V gene: TRBV5-6; CDR3 protein: CASSSGQLSGNTIYF; CDR3 DNA: TGTGCCAGCAGCTCGGGACAACTCTCTGGAAACACCATATATTTT
D gene: TRBD2; J gene: TRBJ2-2; clone size: .; V gene: TRBV10-3; CDR3 protein: CAISGLAARLTGELFF; CDR3 DNA: TGTGCCATCAGTGGACTAGCGGCCCGACTCACCGGGGAGCTGTTTTTT
D gene: TRBD2; J gene: TRBJ2-1; clone size: .; V gene: TRBV7-3; CDR3 protein: CASSGTSGDYYNEQFF; CDR3 DNA: TGTGCCAGCAGCGGGACTAGCGGGGACTACTACAATGAGCAGTTCTTC
D gene: TRBD1; J gene: TRBJ2-7; clone size: once; V gene: TRBV9; CDR3 protein: CASSATGYEQYF; CDR3 DNA: TGTGCCAGCAGCGCGACAGGGTACGAGCAGTACTTC
D gene: TRBD1; J gene: TRBJ2-5; clone size: few; V gene: TRBV18; CDR3 protein: CASSPTGVETQYF; CDR3 DNA: TGTGCCAGCTCACCGACAGGGGTAGAGACCCAGTACTTC
D gene: .; J gene: TRBJ1-5; clone size: .; V gene: TRBV10-3; CDR3 protein: CAISDTKEPPNQPQHF; CDR3 DNA: TGTGCCATCAGTGATACAAAGGAGCCCCCAAATCAGCCCCAGCATTTT
D gene: TRBD2; J gene: TRBJ2-1; clone size: .; V gene: TRBV29-1; CDR3 protein: CSVDASGGSYNEQFF; CDR3 DNA: TGCAGCGTTGATGCTAGCGGGGGGTCCTACAATGAGCAGTTCTTC
D gene: TRBD2; J gene: TRBJ2-5; clone size: .; V gene: TRBV23-1; CDR3 protein: CASSQSLGLAGAWQETQYF; CDR3 DNA: TGCGCCAGCAGTCAATCCCTGGGACTAGCGGGAGCGTGGCAAGAGACCCAGTACTTC
D gene: .; J gene: TRBJ2-3; clone size: .; V gene: TRBV10-2; CDR3 protein: CASSAQAGDTQYF; CDR3 DNA: TGCGCCAGCAGTGCTCAGGCGGGAGATACGCAGTATTTT
D gene: .; J gene: TRBJ1-1; clone size: .; V gene: TRBV6-5; CDR3 protein: CASSSVQGYTEAFF; CDR3 DNA: TGTGCCAGCAGCTCCGTACAGGGATACACTGAAGCTTTCTTT